Each of the 25 T cell receptor beta chains below was sequenced from the same sample in a study of a mutant IDH1 vaccine in newly diagnosed glioma. Time point noted: week 35, safety follow-up. Vaccinated patients received 300 ug of mutant IDH1 20-mer peptide per dose, with topical imiquimod. TCRdb's table, derived via immunoSEQ multiplex PCR, lists solely in-frame clones and lacks some. The data contain about 54,000 clones, approximately 81% of them singletons. The antigens these receptors bind are not known. The sequencing used PBMCs, collected from a glioma patient whose treatment included an IDH1 peptide vaccine. These TCRs come from a woman aged 18-29 years with glioma.

The V gene is TRBV7-9, the J gene TRBJ2-3; 7 nucleotides line up with TRBD1. The CDR3 is 14 residues long. Germline CDR1 and CDR2: SEHNR and FQNEAQ (reference sequence). The V gene end was trimmed by 3 bases and the J gene end by 1 base; junction bases not matched to a gene: 1. CDR3 nucleotide sequence: TGTGCCAGCAGCTTTGACAGGGGCACAGATACGCAGTATTTT. Protein product: CASSFDRGTDTQYF. The variable domain in full, with the rest retrieved from reference TRBV7-9 and TRBJ2-3, is DTGVSQNPRHKITKRGQNVTFRCDPISEHNRLYWYRQTLGQGPEFLTYFQNEAQLEKSRLLSDRFSAERPKGSFSTLEIQRTEQGDSAMYLCASSFDRGTDTQYFGPGTRLTVL.

The rearrangement links TRBV10-3 to TRBJ2-2; D not certain. CDR3 size: 14 residues. V was cut by 6 bases and J by 4 bases, with 12 bases left in between. From germline, CDR1 is ENHRY and CDR2 SYGVKD. CDR3: CAISLSRATGELFF. The CDR3 bases are TGTGCCATCAGCCTGTCCCGGGCCACCGGGGAGCTGTTTTTT.

The chain combines TRBV7-3 with TRBJ2-2; D call uncertain. The CDR3 has 13 residues. V was cut by 4 bases and J by 1 base, with 4 bases left in between. Germline V CDR1 and CDR2: SGHTA, FQGTGA. CDR3 amino acids: CASSSGNTGELFF. Written as DNA, the CDR3 is TGTGCCAGCAGCTCGGGGAACACCGGGGAGCTGTTTTTT.

V gene TRBV10-1 combines with J gene TRBJ2-1; D is possibly TRBD1 (5 bases). Germline assignment: CDR1 WNHNN and CDR2 SYGVQD (reference sequence). The CDR3 runs 14 residues. V lost 2 bases to trimming and J lost 4 bases, with 9 bases between them. The CDR3 sequence: CASSETDKYNEQFF. CDR3 in DNA: TGCGCCAGCAGTGAGACGGACAAGTACAATGAGCAGTTCTTC.

V gene TRBV14 combines with J gene TRBJ1-1, with 9 bases matching TRBD1. Losses at the gene ends were 5 bases for V and 3 bases for J; bases not matched to a gene: 1. Germline lookup yields CDR1 SGHDN and CDR2 FVKESK. The CDR3 totals 13 residues. The CDR3 coding sequence is TGTGCCAGCAGCAGGACAGGGGACACTGAAGCTTTCTTT. The encoded protein is CASSRTGDTEAFF.

This chain links TRBV15 with TRBJ2-3; the match to TRBD1 covers 10 bases. CDR1 LNHNV and CDR2 YYDKDF come from the germline V gene (reference sequence). V shed 3 bases, J shed 2 bases, and the junction held 5 bases outside the gene matches. This CDR3 comprises 16 residues. The CDR3 reads CATSRGQGPHTDTQYF. The CDR3 coding sequence is TGTGCCACCAGCAGGGGACAGGGGCCGCACACAGATACGCAGTATTTT.

The chain combines TRBV29-1 with TRBJ2-5; no clear D gene. V was clipped by 0 bases and J by 3 bases, with 8 bases between them. The CDR3 consists of 13 residues. From germline, CDR1 is SQVTM and CDR2 ANQGSEA. CDR3 amino acids: CSVEEVGKETQYF. The CDR3 nucleotides are TGCAGCGTTGAAGAGGTGGGAAAAGAGACCCAGTACTTC. Drawing the rest from reference TRBV29-1 and TRBJ2-5, the complete variable domain is SAVISQKPSRDICQRGTSLTIQCQVDSQVTMMFWYRQQPGQSLTLIATANQGSEATYESGFVIDKFPISRPNLTFSTLTVSNMSPEDSSIYLCSVEEVGKETQYFGPGTRLLVL.

V is TRBV23-1 and J is TRBJ2-7; TRBD1 aligns across 9 bases. TRBV23-1 is assigned to the ORF class and has an uncertain function. This CDR3 region has 15 residues. Unmatched junction bases numbered 6, after V lost 0 bases and J lost 6 bases. CDR3 sequence: CASSQSDRGGSEQYF. In DNA form, the CDR3 reads TGCGCCAGCAGTCAATCGGACAGGGGAGGATCCGAGCAGTACTTC.

V and J are TRBV28 and TRBJ2-3; D call uncertain. The CDR3 sequence is 15 residues long. V was trimmed by 3 bases and J by 4 bases, leaving 14 bases between them. The V gene's germline CDR1 is MDHEN and CDR2 SYDVKM. The CDR3 protein is CASSLPLGSADTQYF. CDR3 DNA: TGTGCCAGCAGTTTGCCGCTAGGGTCGGCAGATACGCAGTATTTT.

The chain has TRBV29-1 and TRBJ2-7, with 10 positions matching TRBD1. The V gene end was trimmed by 7 bases and the J gene end by 5 bases; junction bases not matched to a gene: 11. This CDR3 spans 14 amino acids. Germline CDR1 is SQVTM and CDR2 is ANQGSEA. The CDR3, as DNA: TGCAGCGCCTACCGGGACAGGGGAAGTCACGAGCAGTACTTC. Its translation: CSAYRDRGSHEQYF.

This chain connects TRBV27 to TRBJ1-4; D perhaps matches TRBD1 (6 bases). The CDR3 consists of 14 residues. CDR1 is MNHEY and CDR2 is SMNVEV in the germline V gene (reference sequence). V was clipped by 5 bases and J by 6 bases, with 13 bases between them. CDR3 sequence: CASSAGDKYEKLFF. The CDR3 nucleotides read TGTGCCAGCAGTGCAGGGGATAAATATGAAAAACTGTTTTTT.

V usage is TRBV5-1 and J usage is TRBJ2-3; 10 nucleotides line up with TRBD2. V trimming: 4 bases; J trimming: 2 bases; junction bases outside the gene matches: 7. CDR1 is SGHRS, CDR2 YFSETQ, per germline. There are 16 residues in the CDR3. In nucleotides, the CDR3 is TGCGCCAGCAGCCCCCCGGGGACTAGCGACACAGATACGCAGTATTTT. Translated, it gives CASSPPGTSDTDTQYF.

CDR3 loop: CSTGLAGPYNEQFF. The DNA for the CDR3 is TGCAGCACTGGACTAGCGGGCCCCTACAATGAGCAGTTCTTC. The J gene is TRBJ2-1, the V gene TRBV29-1, with 11 bases that match TRBD2. The CDR3 has 14 amino acids. V was pared by 8 bases and J by 2 bases, with 5 bases of the junction left unmatched. Germline-derived CDR1 and CDR2 are SQVTM and ANQGSEA.

This clone was counted once. The genes are TRBV10-3 and TRBJ2-1; 7 bases fit TRBD2. V lost 4 bases and J lost 9; bases outside the gene matches: 15. Germline CDR1 and CDR2: ENHRY and SYGVKD. This CDR3 is built from 16 residues. CDR3 in amino acids: CAISVKEREGGGEQFF. DNA of the CDR3: TGTGCCATCAGTGTAAAGGAGAGGGAGGGCGGGGGTGAGCAGTTCTTC.

This chain uses TRBV4-1 with TRBJ2-7; the D gene is possibly TRBD2 (7 bases). Trimming shortened V by 4 bases and J by 0 bases, and 19 bases separated the two germline ends. Germline assignment: CDR1 MGHRA and CDR2 YSYEKL. The CDR3 length is 17 residues. The chain's CDR3 is CASSRGGGASGSYEQYF. For the CDR3, the DNA is TGCGCCAGCAGCCGGGGAGGGGGGGCTTCGGGCTCCTACGAGCAGTACTTC.

Only a few counts were recorded for this clone. V is TRBV7-9 and J is TRBJ1-1; TRBD1 is a possible D gene (5 bases). Between the trimmed V and J ends, which lost 11 bases and 2 bases, there was a span of 12 bases. CDR1 is SEHNR, CDR2 FQNEAQ, per germline (reference sequence). The CDR3 extends over 12 amino acids. This chain's CDR3 is CAQPGPNTEAFF. CDR3 bases: TGTGCCCAACCGGGGCCTAACACTGAAGCTTTCTTT.

V is TRBV7-6 and J is TRBJ1-4, with D tentatively TRBD1 (5 bases). In germline, CDR1 is SGHVS, CDR2 FNYEAQ. Trimming removed 2 bases at V and 3 bases at J, with 10 bases between. CDR3 length equals 15 residues. The CDR3 DNA reads TGTGCCAGCAGCTTAAGCAGGGCTCCTAATGAAAAACTGTTTTTT. Amino acids: CASSLSRAPNEKLFF.

This clone was counted between two and nine times. This chain joins TRBV6-5 and TRBJ1-1; no firm D call. V shed 0 bases and J shed 0 bases, with 5 bases lying between them. The CDR3 covers 14 residues. Germline V gene sequence: CDR1 MNHEY, CDR2 SVGAGI. The DNA of the CDR3 is TGTGCCAGCAGTTACTCGACACTGAACACTGAAGCTTTCTTT. This sequence encodes CASSYSTLNTEAFF.

The V and J genes are TRBV4-1 and TRBJ2-7; TRBD1 or TRBD2 may be the D gene (6 bases each). The CDR3 runs 18 residues. The germline gives CDR1 MGHRA, CDR2 YSYEKL. V lost 0 bases to trimming and J lost 0 bases, with 18 bases between them. For the CDR3, the DNA is TGCGCCAGCAGCCAAGATGGGCGGTCGTGGGGGGCCTCCTACGAGCAGTACTTC. Amino acid sequence: CASSQDGRSWGASYEQYF.

In its sample, this clone was seen a few times. V usage is TRBV5-1 and J usage is TRBJ1-1; weak D call: TRBD1 (6 bases). There are 14 residues in the CDR3. The V gene lost 4 bases and the J gene lost 0 bases, with 10 bases spanning the gap. Germline CDR1 SGHRS, CDR2 YFSETQ. CDR3: CASSAGQMNTEAFF. The CDR3 nucleotides are TGCGCCAGCAGCGCGGGACAAATGAACACTGAAGCTTTCTTT.

The chain links TRBV5-1 to TRBJ2-5; TRBD2 agrees at 11 bases. Judging by the DNA end, TRBJ2-7 fits better; the J call may be wrong. CDR1 SGHRS and CDR2 YFSETQ come from the germline V gene. The CDR3 covers 15 residues. The CDR3 protein is CASSYGLAGGYEQYF. The CDR3, as DNA: TGCGCCAGCAGTTACGGGCTAGCGGGGGGTTACGAGCAGTACTTC.

Turning to this clone: One end of the junction fails to match germline, which may point to a read error. The gene calls are TRBV7-7 and TRBJ2-5; D possibly corresponds to TRBD2 (5 bases). This CDR3 is built from 14 residues. Germline V gene data show CDR1 as SSHAT and CDR2 as FNYEAQ (reference sequence). CDR3 sequence reads: CASSPGPGRETQYF. Here the CDR3 DNA reads TGTGCTAGCAGCCCCGGACCGGGAAGAGAGACCCAGTACTTC.

Only one count was recorded for this clone. The chain is built from TRBV4-1 and TRBJ2-7; D unclear. Germline loops: CDR1 MGHRA, CDR2 YSYEKL. The CDR3 covers 13 residues. Trimming left V 1 base short and J 1 base short, with 5 bases between. CDR3: CASSQGYSYEQYF. The CDR3 coding sequence is TGCGCCAGCAGCCAAGGGTATTCCTACGAGCAGTACTTC.

The chain recombines TRBV21-1 with TRBJ2-4; the table's D call, TRBD2, has no DNA check behind it. TRBV21-1 is a pseudogene. The CDR3 extends over 11 amino acids. CDR3 protein: CASRLRDIQYF. The CDR3 bases are TGTGCCAGTCGACTGCGCGACATTCAGTACTTC.

The rearrangement joins TRBV29-1 to TRBJ1-2; TRBD1 agrees at 7 bases. Germline-derived CDR1 and CDR2 are SQVTM and ANQGSEA. The CDR3 has 14 residues. V lost 1 base, J lost 2 bases, and 4 bases stayed unmatched. CDR3 residues: CSVEVTGKNYGYTF. The DNA for the CDR3 is TGCAGCGTTGAAGTGACAGGGAAGAACTATGGCTACACCTTC. Complete variable domain (other parts from reference TRBV29-1 and TRBJ1-2): SAVISQKPSRDICQRGTSLTIQCQVDSQVTMMFWYRQQPGQSLTLIATANQGSEATYESGFVIDKFPISRPNLTFSTLTVSNMSPEDSSIYLCSVEVTGKNYGYTFGSGTRLTVV.